This T cell receptor (beta chain) was captured by sequencing in a study of T-cell memory formation after mild COVID-19. Findings of the study overall: Contracting clones from day 15 to 85 had balanced CD4/CD8; later expanders favoured CD4+. Pre-infection memory already had some responding clones, implying cross-reactive memory joined.

Comment on this clonotype: No antigen is known for it.

CDR1 SNHLY and CDR2 FYNNEI come from the germline V gene. The V gene end was trimmed by 5 bases and the J gene end by 2 bases; junction bases not matched to a gene: 14. The CDR3 is 17 residues long. TCRdb fed the 5' RACE reads into MiXCR, producing one record per CDR3 protein. The sample has 200,000 to 300,000 distinct CDR3 sequences, 16% seen once. The V gene is TRBV2, the J gene TRBJ2-7, with 8 bases lining up with TRBD1. The sample taken for sequencing was PBMCs or a T cell subset sorted from them (not recorded which). The receptor was derived from a man aged 18 to 29 who had mild COVID-19 (a few samples of this study predate the infection). Cell type and time point are not known. CDR3 nucleotides: TGTGCCAGCAGTCAGGGGACAGGCGGCCTGGGGACCTACGAGCAGTACTTC. Its translation is CASSQGTGGLGTYEQYF.